The 23 T cell receptor beta chains below come from one sample, sequenced in a study of Tregs in tolerant kidney transplant recipients. Libraries were prepared by immunoSEQ multiplex PCR; TCRdb keeps only in-frame clonotypes and omits some of them. The repertoire holds 60,000 to 65,000 clones, with roughly 98% as singletons. The material sequenced was Tregs from blood, taken before the transplant. Source of these receptors: a human donor who received a combined kidney and bone marrow transplant.

The rearrangement links TRBV2 to TRBJ2-2, with 8 bases that match TRBD2. The V gene end was trimmed by 9 bases and the J gene end by 6 bases; junction bases not matched to a gene: 9. CDR1 SNHLY and CDR2 FYNNEI come from the germline V gene. The CDR3 spans 14 residues. The CDR3 DNA reads TGTGCCAGGACCCGGGGGGGGGTCTCCGGGGAGCTGTTTTTT. Amino acid sequence: CARTRGGVSGELFF.

The chain couples TRBV4-2 to TRBJ2-3, with 8 bases fitting TRBD2. The junction had 2 bases not matched to a gene; V was cut back by 4 bases and J by 2 bases. The germline V gene encodes CDR1 LGHNA and CDR2 YNFKEQ. This CDR3 is built from 14 residues. For the CDR3, the DNA is TGTGCCAGCAGCCCCGGGGGGGACACAGATACGCAGTATTTT. This translates into CASSPGGDTDTQYF.

This sequence joins TRBV7-5 and TRBJ1-5. TRBV7-5 is a documented pseudogene. The CDR3 extends over 15 amino acids. The CDR3 nucleotides read TGTGTCAGAATTGGTCAGGAGGTTAGCAATCAGCCCCAGCATTTT. Protein product: CVRIGQEVSNQPQHF.

The chain has TRBV7-2 and TRBJ2-2; 13 bases fit TRBD2. Germline CDR1 and CDR2: SGHTA and FQGNSA. V was clipped by 5 bases and J by 2 bases; unmatched bases: 5. This CDR3 region has 17 residues. Here the CDR3 reads CASSIPGLAGNTGELFF. The CDR3 DNA reads TGTGCCAGCAGCATTCCGGGACTAGCGGGAAACACCGGGGAGCTGTTTTTT.

This chain connects TRBV6-5 to TRBJ1-3, with 7 bases aligning to TRBD1. This CDR3 comprises 14 residues. CDR1 and CDR2 from the germline V gene are MNHEY and SVGAGI. V dropped 5 bases and J dropped 5; count of bases not matched to a gene: 6. The CDR3 DNA is TGTGCCAGCAGTAGGACGACAGGGCGAAACACCATATATTTT. The encoded protein is CASSRTTGRNTIYF.

The chain couples TRBV5-5 to TRBJ2-4; D call uncertain. Trimming cost V 4 bases and J 0 bases, with 14 bases left between them. CDR1 and CDR2 (germline): SGHKS, YYEKEE (reference sequence). The CDR3 sequence is 16 residues long. CDR3 protein: CASSPLINLAKNIQYF. DNA of the CDR3: TGTGCCAGCAGCCCTCTAATTAATCTAGCCAAAAACATTCAGTACTTC.

The chain carries TRBV4-3 and TRBJ2-3; the match to TRBD2 covers 8 bases. The CDR3 loop spans 16 amino acids. V lost 4 bases, J lost 2 bases, and 8 bases stayed unmatched. CDR1 and CDR2 from the germline V gene are LGHNA and YSLEER. CDR3 protein: CASSPGGAWFTDTQYF. Here the CDR3 DNA reads TGCGCCAGCAGCCCGGGGGGGGCTTGGTTCACAGATACGCAGTATTTT.

CDR3 sequence: CASSFPVDTQYF. In DNA, the CDR3 is TGTGCCAGCAGCTTCCCAGTAGATACGCAGTATTTT. This chain links TRBV7-9 with TRBJ2-3; unclear D gene. CDR1 is SEHNR and CDR2 is FQNEAQ in the germline V gene (reference sequence). The CDR3 extends over 12 amino acids. V was shortened by 3 bases and J by 5 bases, with 6 bases between the two germline ends.

The chain recombines TRBV15 with TRBJ2-2; TRBD1 matches 7 bases. Looked up from germline, CDR1 is LNHNV and CDR2 is YYDKDF (reference sequence). Germline trimming cut 5 bases from V and 4 bases from J; bases unmatched to any gene: 13. This CDR3 region has 17 residues. The CDR3 nucleotides are TGTGCCACCAGCTCGCATCTGACAGGGATGAGCACCGGGGAGCTGTTTTTT. Amino acids: CATSSHLTGMSTGELFF. Based on the CDR3 plus reference TRBV15 and TRBJ2-2, the full variable domain is DAMVIQNPRYQVTQFGKPVTLSCSQTLNHNVMYWYQQKSSQAPKLLFHYYDKDFNNEADTPDNFQSRRPNTSFCFLDIRSPGLGDTAMYLCATSSHLTGMSTGELFFGEGSRLTVL.

The CDR3 here is CASSLQGVITEAFF. The CDR3 bases are TGTGCCAGCAGCTTACAAGGGGTTATCACTGAAGCTTTCTTT. The rearrangement uses TRBV7-9 and TRBJ1-1; D is possibly TRBD1 (5 bases). V dropped 2 bases and J dropped 4 bases, with 11 bases sitting between them. The V gene's germline CDR1 is SEHNR and CDR2 FQNEAQ (reference sequence). CDR3 size: 14 residues.

The gene calls are TRBV21-1 and TRBJ2-1; the table gives TRBD2 as D, unverified against the DNA. TRBV21-1 is deemed a pseudogene. CDR3 length: 15 residues. The CDR3 is CASSKIGTGYNEQFF. The CDR3 DNA follows: TGTGCCAGCAGCAAAATTGGAACGGGGTACAATGAGCAGTTCTTC.

The rearrangement uses TRBV15 and TRBJ1-4, with 7 bases matching TRBD1. J was trimmed by 8 bases and V by 7 bases; bases with no gene match: 10. From germline, CDR1 is LNHNV and CDR2 YYDKDF (reference sequence). The CDR3 loop spans 14 amino acids. CDR3 in DNA: TGTGCCACCAAACCGGGACAGCACAGAGAAAAACTGTTTTTT. Amino acid sequence: CATKPGQHREKLFF. Based on the CDR3 plus reference TRBV15 and TRBJ1-4, the full variable domain is DAMVIQNPRYQVTQFGKPVTLSCSQTLNHNVMYWYQQKSSQAPKLLFHYYDKDFNNEADTPDNFQSRRPNTSFCFLDIRSPGLGDTAMYLCATKPGQHREKLFFGSGTQLSVL.

This clone was counted a single time. This rearrangement joins TRBV7-3 to TRBJ2-3; D not resolved. The CDR3 loop spans 13 amino acids. The germline gives CDR1 SGHTA, CDR2 FQGTGA. V was pared by 2 bases and J by 0 bases, with 3 bases between. The DNA for the CDR3 is TGTGCCAGCAGCTTATTAAGCACAGATACGCAGTATTTT. Amino acids: CASSLLSTDTQYF.

The chain recombines TRBV12-2 with TRBJ2-6; the table gives TRBD2 as D, unverified against the DNA. TRBV12-2 counts as a pseudogene. This CDR3 contains 14 residues. CDR3: CASRLVCKANVLTF. Here the CDR3 DNA reads TGTGCAAGTCGCTTAGTTTGTAAGGCCAACGTCCTGACTTTC.

This rearrangement joins TRBV7-2 to TRBJ2-2; 9 bases map to TRBD1. CDR1 is SGHTA and CDR2 is FQGNSA in the germline V gene. J gave up 4 bases and V 7 bases, and 7 bases lay outside the gene matches. CDR3 length equals 15 residues. CDR3 bases: TGTGCCAGCACCCCGACGACAGGGGGCACCGGGGAGCTGTTTTTT. Amino acids: CASTPTTGGTGELFF.

This clone was recorded only once. V is TRBV28 and J is TRBJ1-5; 9 nucleotides align to TRBD1. The CDR3 is 16 amino acids. V lost 6 bases and J lost 5; bases outside the gene matches: 11. CDR1 is MDHEN, CDR2 SYDVKM, per germline. CDR3: CASSLRTGEGDQPQHF. The CDR3, as DNA: TGTGCCAGCAGCCTCAGGACAGGGGAGGGCGATCAGCCCCAGCATTTT.

The chain links TRBV13 to TRBJ2-7, with 8 bases lining up with TRBD1. This CDR3 is 17 amino acids long. Germline V CDR1 and CDR2: PRHDT, FYEKMQ (reference sequence). Trimming cost V 0 bases and J 7 bases; bases outside gene matches: 14. The CDR3 loop reads CASSLGTGGAGAGEQYF. DNA of the CDR3: TGTGCCAGCAGCTTAGGTACAGGGGGAGCTGGCGCGGGGGAGCAGTACTTC.

This chain uses TRBV2 with TRBJ1-1; 7 nucleotides agree with TRBD1. The ends lost 6 bases at V and 0 bases at J; junction bases unmatched: 4. Germline V CDR1 and CDR2: SNHLY, FYNNEI. The CDR3 is 14 amino acids. The CDR3 protein is CASSEGAMNTEAFF. CDR3 nucleotides: TGTGCCAGCAGCGAGGGGGCCATGAACACTGAAGCTTTCTTT.

The count of this clone is one. The chain joins TRBV10-2 to TRBJ2-2, with 7 bases that match TRBD1. Germline values: CDR1 WSHSY, CDR2 SAAADI. Trimming cost V 2 bases and J 5 bases; bases outside gene matches: 5. CDR3 length: 15 amino acids. The CDR3 is CASSERTGGTGELFF. Here the CDR3 DNA reads TGCGCCAGCAGTGAGAGGACAGGAGGAACCGGGGAGCTGTTTTTT.

The chain links TRBV5-5 to TRBJ2-6, with a possible D match to TRBD1 (5 bases). Trimming took off 3 bases at V and 0 bases at J, with 10 bases between the two ends. Germline assignment: CDR1 SGHKS and CDR2 YYEKEE (reference sequence). This CDR3 comprises 16 residues. CDR3 coding DNA: TGTGCCAGCAGCTCCCAGGGCTTCTCTGGGGCCAACGTCCTGACTTTC. This translates into CASSSQGFSGANVLTF.

This rearrangement joins TRBV15 to TRBJ2-1; D may be TRBD2 (6 bases). The germline gives CDR1 LNHNV, CDR2 YYDKDF (reference sequence). V was trimmed by 3 bases and J by 0 bases, leaving 12 bases between them. The CDR3 totals 16 residues. CDR3 loop: CATSRLAVSSYNEQFF. The CDR3, as DNA: TGTGCCACCAGCAGGTTAGCGGTGAGCTCCTACAATGAGCAGTTCTTC.

CDR3 DNA sequence: TGTGCCAGCTCCCCTGCGAGTCTGGGAAACACCATATATTTT. Protein: CASSPASLGNTIYF. The V gene is TRBV18, the J gene TRBJ1-3; D is unresolved. Germline CDR1 KGHSH, CDR2 LQKENI. The CDR3 has 14 amino acids. V gave up 6 bases and J gave up 4 bases, with 13 bases separating them. Supplemented by reference TRBV18 and TRBJ1-3, the full variable domain reads NAGVMQNPRHLVRRRGQEARLRCSPMKGHSHVYWYRQLPEEGLKFMVYLQKENIIDESGMPKERFSAEFPKEGPSILRIQQVVRGDSAAYFCASSPASLGNTIYFGEGSWLTVV.

The chain uses TRBV5-6 and TRBJ2-3; D remains ambiguous. The CDR3 has 14 residues. V lost 4 bases, J lost 1 base, and 10 bases lay in between. CDR1 is SGHDT, CDR2 YYEEEE, per germline. The CDR3 protein is CASSLLGRTDTQYF. The CDR3 DNA reads TGTGCCAGCAGCCTCCTTGGCCGCACAGATACGCAGTATTTT.